The 30 T cell receptor beta chains below come from one sample, sequenced in a study of shared clonotypes between healthy human individuals. This table comes from immunoSEQ multiplex PCR, and its TCRdb copy is limited to in-frame clones, with some not included. The sample consists of more than 2,000,000 clones, about 92% of them appearing once. The sequencing input was naive CD4+ T cells from PBMCs. Subset defined: CD45RA+ positively selected. Receptor source: a man between 18 and 35 years old in good health. Some clones in this sample may be carry-over from other donors' samples.

In regard to this clone: This CDR3 is also generated by other DNA sequences in the sample. The gene calls are TRBV5-4 and TRBJ2-1; TRBD2 might be the D (5 bases). The germline gives CDR1 SGHNT, CDR2 YYREEE (reference sequence). V dropped 0 bases and J dropped 0 bases, with 7 bases sitting between them. The CDR3 contains 15 residues. The CDR3 region is CASSLVGSSYNEQFF. The CDR3 DNA sequence: TGTGCCAGCAGCTTGGTTGGGAGCTCCTACAATGAGCAGTTCTTC.

The chain recombines TRBV28 with TRBJ2-7; D might be TRBD2 (5 bases). Germline V gene data show CDR1 as MDHEN and CDR2 as SYDVKM. There are 13 residues in the CDR3. Trimming left V 5 bases short and J 3 bases short, with 11 bases between. CDR3 DNA: TGTGCCAGCAGTCTAACCGGGGACTACGAGCAGTACTTC. Translated, it gives CASSLTGDYEQYF.

The chain is built from TRBV5-8 and TRBJ2-7; 8 bases match TRBD2. With 0 bases clipped from V and 3 bases from J, the junction kept 11 bases outside the gene matches. Germline V lookup: CDR1 SGHTS, CDR2 YDEGEE. CDR3 length: 17 amino acids. Here the CDR3 reads CASSLGWERETNYEQYF. The DNA for the CDR3 is TGTGCCAGCAGCTTGGGCTGGGAGCGGGAGACCAACTACGAGCAGTACTTC.

The V gene is TRBV28, the J gene TRBJ1-5; 7 bases are a match to TRBD1. CDR1 and CDR2 from the germline V gene are MDHEN and SYDVKM. CDR3 length: 14 amino acids. Losses at the gene ends were 4 bases for V and 4 bases for J; bases not matched to a gene: 4. This CDR3 reads CASSSPGQNQPQHF. Here the CDR3 DNA reads TGTGCCAGCAGTTCCCCGGGACAGAATCAGCCCCAGCATTTT.

With respect to this clone: The sample has other DNA sequences that encode this CDR3 too. The chain carries TRBV6-1 and TRBJ1-1; 9 positions match TRBD1. CDR3 length equals 17 residues. J gave up 8 bases and V 4 bases, and 17 bases lay outside the gene matches. Germline CDR1 reads MNHNS; CDR2 reads SASEGT. For the CDR3, the DNA is TGTGCCAGCAGTGGGCTGCCCGACAGGGGGAGATCCACCGAAGCTTTCTTT. Its translation: CASSGLPDRGRSTEAFF.

The chain has TRBV28 and TRBJ1-1; D gene unclear. The germline gives CDR1 MDHEN, CDR2 SYDVKM. V was shortened by 4 bases and J by 0 bases, with 12 bases between the two germline ends. The CDR3 is 15 residues long. The CDR3 region has the DNA TGTGCCAGCAGTTCGCGACGGGTAGTGAACACTGAAGCTTTCTTT. Translation gives CASSSRRVVNTEAFF. Complete variable domain (other parts from reference TRBV28 and TRBJ1-1): DVKVTQSSRYLVKRTGEKVFLECVQDMDHENMFWYRQDPGLGLRLIYFSYDVKMKEKGDIPEGYSVSREKKERFSLILESASTNQTSMYLCASSSRRVVNTEAFFGQGTRLTVV.

The chain combines TRBV6-1 with TRBJ2-6; TRBD1 aligns across 11 bases. With V trimmed by 4 bases and J by 0 bases, 2 bases remained unmatched. Germline V gene sequence: CDR1 MNHNS, CDR2 SASEGT. CDR3 size: 17 residues. The CDR3 loop reads CASSGGQGDSGANVLTF. The CDR3 DNA follows: TGTGCCAGCAGTGGGGGACAGGGGGACTCTGGGGCCAACGTCCTGACTTTC.

The gene calls are TRBV30 and TRBJ2-7, with TRBD2 matching 7 bases. This CDR3 region has 17 residues. V dropped 1 base and J dropped 3; count of bases not matched to a gene: 15. Germline CDR1 reads GTSNPN; CDR2 reads SVGIG (reference sequence). The CDR3 region is CAWSADLLADSRYEQYF. In DNA, the CDR3 is TGTGCCTGGAGTGCAGACCTCCTAGCGGATTCACGCTACGAGCAGTACTTC. Full variable domain (outside the CDR3, taken from reference TRBV30 and TRBJ2-7): SQTIHQWPATLVQPVGSPLSLECTVEGTSNPNLYWYRQAAGRGLQLLFYSVGIGQISSEVPQNLSASRPQDRQFILSSKKLLLSDSGFYLCAWSADLLADSRYEQYFGPGTRLTVT.

The V call is TRBV11-1, the J call TRBJ2-3, with D possibly being TRBD1 or TRBD2 (6 bases each). CDR1 SGHAT and CDR2 FQDESV come from the germline V gene (reference sequence). The CDR3 is made up of 16 amino acids. Trimming took off 4 bases at V and 0 bases at J, with 14 bases between the two ends. The CDR3 DNA is TGTGCCAGCAGCTCGGAGGGGGGACTTAGCACAGATACGCAGTATTTT. Translated: CASSSEGGLSTDTQYF.

This chain joins TRBV27 and TRBJ2-5; possible D gene TRBD2, 5 bases. This CDR3 is 14 amino acids long. V gave up 4 bases and J gave up 5 bases, with 14 bases separating them. The germline V gene has CDR1 MNHEY and CDR2 SMNVEV (reference sequence). The CDR3 protein is CASSWTGKWETQYF. CDR3 in DNA: TGTGCCAGCAGTTGGACCGGGAAGTGGGAGACCCAGTACTTC.

This rearrangement joins TRBV9 to TRBJ2-7; TRBD2 might be the D (6 bases). Germline CDR1 and CDR2: SGDLS and YYNGEE. V was pared by 2 bases and J by 2 bases, with 11 bases between. The length of the CDR3 is 14 residues. The CDR3 nucleotides read TGTGCCAGCAGCGTCGATGCGGGACCCTACGAGCAGTACTTC. The encoded protein is CASSVDAGPYEQYF.

The V and J genes are TRBV5-4 and TRBJ2-1; D is undetermined. This CDR3 contains 13 residues. V lost 3 bases and J 6 bases, leaving 10 bases between the germline ends. Germline CDR1 SGHNT, CDR2 YYREEE (reference sequence). CDR3 bases: TGTGCCAGCAGCTCTCGGCTAAGCAATGAGCAGTTCTTC. Protein: CASSSRLSNEQFF. Supplemented by reference TRBV5-4 and TRBJ2-1, the full variable domain reads ETGVTQSPTHLIKTRGQQVTLRCSSQSGHNTVSWYQQALGQGPQFIFQYYREEENGRGNFPPRFSGLQFPNYSSELNVNALELDDSALYLCASSSRLSNEQFFGPGTRLTVL.

The chain uses TRBV18 and TRBJ1-5; TRBD1 is a possible D gene (5 bases). The CDR3 is made up of 20 amino acids. Trimming left V 6 bases short and J 3 bases short, with 30 bases between. Germline V gene sequence: CDR1 KGHSH, CDR2 LQKENI. DNA of the CDR3: TGTGCCAGCTCCCTTTTAGCAGCATTCTTCCAGGGTGAGGTCAATCAGCCCCAGCATTTT. It yields the protein CASSLLAAFFQGEVNQPQHF.

The rearrangement links TRBV15 to TRBJ2-7; TRBD2 aligns across 12 bases. The germline gives CDR1 LNHNV, CDR2 YYDKDF (reference sequence). J lost 1 base, V lost 1 base, and 5 bases had no gene match. This CDR3 has 17 residues. The CDR3 DNA reads TGTGCCACCAGCAGAGGTGCCGGGACTAGCGGGTCCTACGAGCAGTACTTC. The encoded protein is CATSRGAGTSGSYEQYF. The variable domain in full, completed from reference TRBV15 and TRBJ2-7, reads DAMVIQNPRYQVTQFGKPVTLSCSQTLNHNVMYWYQQKSSQAPKLLFHYYDKDFNNEADTPDNFQSRRPNTSFCFLDIRSPGLGDTAMYLCATSRGAGTSGSYEQYFGPGTRLTVT.

The rearrangement uses TRBV10-3 and TRBJ2-7; D tentatively reads TRBD1 or TRBD2 (6 bases each). The germline V gene encodes CDR1 ENHRY and CDR2 SYGVKD. Deletions cut 5 bases from V and 6 bases from J, with 17 bases between. The CDR3 length is 14 residues. DNA for the CDR3: TGTGCCATCAGTCCCGTTATATCGGGGGCCGAGCAGTACTTC. Encoded protein: CAISPVISGAEQYF.

The chain has TRBV7-2 and TRBJ1-2; D not resolved. Deletions cut 3 bases from V and 3 bases from J, with 8 bases between. Germline V lookup: CDR1 SGHTA, CDR2 FQGNSA. The CDR3 has 13 residues. CDR3 sequence: CASSFGEYYGYTF. CDR3 coding DNA: TGTGCCAGCAGCTTTGGGGAGTACTATGGCTACACCTTC.

This chain uses TRBV28 with TRBJ2-7; D possibly corresponds to TRBD2 (6 bases). The CDR3 length is 15 residues. The germline V gene has CDR1 MDHEN and CDR2 SYDVKM. Deletions cut 7 bases from V and 3 bases from J, with 19 bases between. CDR3 DNA sequence: TGTGCCAGCACCCCTAGCGCGATGGGGGGCTACGAGCAGTACTTC. Amino acid sequence: CASTPSAMGGYEQYF. The full variable domain, in which reference TRBV28 and TRBJ2-7 provide the parts outside the CDR3, is DVKVTQSSRYLVKRTGEKVFLECVQDMDHENMFWYRQDPGLGLRLIYFSYDVKMKEKGDIPEGYSVSREKKERFSLILESASTNQTSMYLCASTPSAMGGYEQYFGPGTRLTVT.

As regards this clone: Distinct nucleotide sequences in the sample also encode this CDR3. The V call is TRBV5-1, the J call TRBJ2-7; 10 bases match TRBD1. CDR3 length: 13 residues. Germline CDR1 SGHRS, CDR2 YFSETQ. The trim removed 3 bases at V and 3 bases at J, leaving 0 bases unmatched. The CDR3 DNA sequence: TGCGCCAGCAGCTGGACAGGGGGCTACGAGCAGTACTTC. Translated, it gives CASSWTGGYEQYF.

Details on this clone: One junction end disagrees with the germline gene, perhaps due to a read error. The J gene is TRBJ1-1, the V gene TRBV11-2; D gene unclear. The CDR3 length is 13 residues. Germline lookup yields CDR1 SGHAT and CDR2 FQNNGV. The chain's CDR3 is CASSLDFTGPDQF. The CDR3 DNA follows: TGTGCCAGCAGCTTAGATTTCACCGGACCCGATCAATTT.

This chain uses TRBV19 with TRBJ1-1; 9 bases fit TRBD1. CDR1 and CDR2 from the germline V gene are LNHDA and SQIVND (reference sequence). V gave up 10 bases and J gave up 3 bases; unmatched junction bases: 12. The CDR3 sequence is 15 residues long. The CDR3 nucleotides read TGTGCCACCGTGGACAGGGGTGCTCAGGACACTGAAGCTTTCTTT. Translated, it gives CATVDRGAQDTEAFF.

Regarding this clone: Other nucleotide sequences in the sample specify the same CDR3. V gene TRBV18 combines with J gene TRBJ2-1; 16 bases fit TRBD2. The CDR3 has 17 amino acids. The V segment lost 3 bases and the J segment 6 bases; nucleotides outside the gene matches: 5. The germline CDR1 and CDR2 sequences are KGHSH and LQKENI. CDR3 nucleotides: TGTGCCAGCTCACCGCCGGGACTAGCGGGAGGGCTCAATGAGCAGTTCTTC. Protein product: CASSPPGLAGGLNEQFF.

The rearrangement uses TRBV28 and TRBJ2-5; no clear D gene. V lost 10 bases and J lost 0, with 12 bases in between. The length of the CDR3 is 13 residues. The V gene's germline CDR1 is MDHEN and CDR2 SYDVKM. The CDR3 loop reads CATHLGYQETQYF. The CDR3, as DNA: TGTGCCACCCACCTGGGGTACCAAGAGACCCAGTACTTC.

The chain is built from TRBV28 and TRBJ2-7; 7 bases match TRBD2. J lost 4 bases, V lost 6 bases, and 3 bases had no gene match. There are 12 residues in the CDR3. From germline, CDR1 is MDHEN and CDR2 SYDVKM. CDR3 DNA sequence: TGTGCCAGCAGGGTGGGAGGGTACGAGCAGTACTTC. Protein sequence: CASRVGGYEQYF. Together with reference TRBV28 and TRBJ2-7, the CDR3 gives the full variable domain: DVKVTQSSRYLVKRTGEKVFLECVQDMDHENMFWYRQDPGLGLRLIYFSYDVKMKEKGDIPEGYSVSREKKERFSLILESASTNQTSMYLCASRVGGYEQYFGPGTRLTVT.

This chain uses TRBV2 with TRBJ2-4; TRBD1 matches 8 bases. Germline loops: CDR1 SNHLY, CDR2 FYNNEI. This CDR3 contains 15 residues. V shed 8 bases, J shed 1 base, and the junction held 7 bases outside the gene matches. CDR3 DNA: TGTGCCAGCGGACAGGGTGGTGCTGCCAAAAACATTCAGTACTTC. It specifies CASGQGGAAKNIQYF.

The count of this clone is one. DNA of the CDR3: TGTGCCAGCAGCTCGGACTCTGGGGCCAACGTCCTGACTTTC. This encodes CASSSDSGANVLTF. The J gene is TRBJ2-6, the V gene TRBV9; no definite D call. The germline V and J ends were trimmed by 4 bases and 0 bases, with 5 bases remaining between them. Germline V gene data show CDR1 as SGDLS and CDR2 as YYNGEE. This CDR3 spans 14 amino acids.

V usage is TRBV30 and J usage is TRBJ1-1; D perhaps matches TRBD1 (6 bases). The CDR3 consists of 13 residues. The V end lost 2 bases, the J end lost 7 bases, and 14 bases lay between the germline ends. Per germline, CDR1 GTSNPN and CDR2 SVGIG (reference sequence). The chain's CDR3 is CAWSLQGLGEAFF. CDR3 DNA sequence: TGTGCCTGGAGTTTGCAGGGGCTGGGTGAAGCTTTCTTT.

J is TRBJ2-3 and V is TRBV5-1; 9 nucleotides agree with TRBD2. CDR1 and CDR2 (germline): SGHRS, YFSETQ. This CDR3 contains 14 residues. V lost 5 bases to trimming and J lost 7 bases; unmatched junction nucleotides: 8. The CDR3 DNA follows: TGCGCCAGCAGACGTAGCGGGAGTGAATATACGCAGTATTTT. It codes for CASRRSGSEYTQYF. Drawing the rest from reference TRBV5-1 and TRBJ2-3, the complete variable domain is KAGVTQTPRYLIKTRGQQVTLSCSPISGHRSVSWYQQTPGQGLQFLFEYFSETQRNKGNFPGRFSGRQFSNSRSEMNVSTLELGDSALYLCASRRSGSEYTQYFGPGTRLTVL.

This clone was counted once. For the CDR3, the DNA is TGTGCCAGCAGCCCGGGGGTGGCGGGACCAGCCACAGATACGCAGTATTTT. It encodes CASSPGVAGPATDTQYF. V usage is TRBV9 and J usage is TRBJ2-3, with a tentative D call TRBD2 (6 bases). The CDR3 has 17 amino acids. Trimming removed 4 bases from V and 2 bases from J, with 20 bases in between. From germline, CDR1 is SGDLS and CDR2 YYNGEE.

The chain is built from TRBV19 and TRBJ1-5; D not certain. Germline V CDR1 and CDR2: LNHDA, SQIVND (reference sequence). V was trimmed by 4 bases and J by 6 bases, leaving 16 bases between them. CDR3 length: 15 residues. CDR3 sequence: CASSTPTGAGQPQHF. DNA of the CDR3: TGTGCCAGTAGTACCCCGACGGGTGCGGGTCAGCCCCAGCATTTT.

The chain uses TRBV5-1 and TRBJ2-7; 9 bases line up with TRBD1. This CDR3 has 15 residues. Germline V gene data show CDR1 as SGHRS and CDR2 as YFSETQ. V lost 4 bases, J lost 2 bases, and 7 bases stayed unmatched. The CDR3 DNA reads as TGCGCCAGCAGCGCCACCGGGACAGGGACCTACGAGCAGTACTTC. Its protein product is CASSATGTGTYEQYF. Full variable domain (rest looked up from reference TRBV5-1 and TRBJ2-7): KAGVTQTPRYLIKTRGQQVTLSCSPISGHRSVSWYQQTPGQGLQFLFEYFSETQRNKGNFPGRFSGRQFSNSRSEMNVSTLELGDSALYLCASSATGTGTYEQYFGPGTRLTVT.